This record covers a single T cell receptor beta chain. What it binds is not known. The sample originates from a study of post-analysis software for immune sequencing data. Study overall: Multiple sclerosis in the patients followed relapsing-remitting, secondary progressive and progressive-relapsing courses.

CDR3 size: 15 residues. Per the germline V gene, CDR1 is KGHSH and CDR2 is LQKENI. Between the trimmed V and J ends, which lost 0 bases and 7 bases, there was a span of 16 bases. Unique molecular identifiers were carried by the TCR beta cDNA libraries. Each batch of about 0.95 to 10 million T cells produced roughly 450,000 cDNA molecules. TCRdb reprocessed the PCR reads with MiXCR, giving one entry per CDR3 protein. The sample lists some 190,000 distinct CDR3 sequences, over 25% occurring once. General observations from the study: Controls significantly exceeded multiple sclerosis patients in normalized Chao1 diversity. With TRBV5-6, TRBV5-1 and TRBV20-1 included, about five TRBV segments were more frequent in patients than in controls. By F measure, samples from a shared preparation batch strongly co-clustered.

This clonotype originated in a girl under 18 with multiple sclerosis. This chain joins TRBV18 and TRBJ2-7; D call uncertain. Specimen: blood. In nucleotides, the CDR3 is TGTGCCAGCTCACCACCCTCGGCGGAGTTCTTTGAGCAGTACTTC. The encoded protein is CASSPPSAEFFEQYF.